This T cell receptor (beta chain) was sequenced for a study of beta chain features in type 1 diabetes. The wider study: Patients looked much like healthy donors when it came to age, gender and cell yields.

Expressed TCRB transcripts were sequenced after all isolated RNA was converted to cDNA. The table came from immunoSEQ multiplex PCR; TCRdb's copy has only in-frame clones and leaves some out. Of under 900,000 clones in the sample, 15% to 20% were seen once. Findings of the study overall: High TCR expression in some cells could lead to their over-representation in cDNA sequencing.

This clone was counted between two and nine times. Its antigen remains unknown. Staining for CD45RO/CCR7/CD25/CD127/CD95/CD27 allowed sorting of CD4+ naive, central memory, regulatory and stem cell-like memory cells. Sequencing was done on a sample of naive CD4+ T cells from blood. This receptor was identified in a woman aged 18-29 years in good health.

CDR3 region: CASSSSRLSTDTQYF. CDR3 nucleotides: TGTGCCAGCAGCTCGAGTCGTCTAAGCACAGATACGCAGTATTTT. The chain uses TRBV7-9 and TRBJ2-3; D unclear. CDR3 size: 15 residues. V lost 4 bases, J lost 0 bases, and 11 bases lay in between. Germline V gene lookup returns CDR1 SEHNR and CDR2 FQNEAQ (reference sequence).